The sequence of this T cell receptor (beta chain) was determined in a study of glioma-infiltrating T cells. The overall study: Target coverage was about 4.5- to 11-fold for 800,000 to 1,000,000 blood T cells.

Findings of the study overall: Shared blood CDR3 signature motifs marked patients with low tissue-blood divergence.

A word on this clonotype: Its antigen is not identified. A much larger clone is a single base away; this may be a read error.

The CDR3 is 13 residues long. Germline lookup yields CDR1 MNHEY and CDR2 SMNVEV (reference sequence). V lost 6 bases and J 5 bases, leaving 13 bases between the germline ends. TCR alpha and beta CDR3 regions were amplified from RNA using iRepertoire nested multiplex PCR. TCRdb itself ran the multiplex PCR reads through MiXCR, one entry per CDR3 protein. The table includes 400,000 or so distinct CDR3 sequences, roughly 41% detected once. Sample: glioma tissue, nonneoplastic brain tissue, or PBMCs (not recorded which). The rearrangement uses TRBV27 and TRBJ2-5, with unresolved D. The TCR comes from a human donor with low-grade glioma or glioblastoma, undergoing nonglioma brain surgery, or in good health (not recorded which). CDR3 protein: CASSPGMGETQYF. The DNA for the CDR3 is TGTGCCAGCAGCCCGGGCATGGGGGAGACCCAGTACTTC.